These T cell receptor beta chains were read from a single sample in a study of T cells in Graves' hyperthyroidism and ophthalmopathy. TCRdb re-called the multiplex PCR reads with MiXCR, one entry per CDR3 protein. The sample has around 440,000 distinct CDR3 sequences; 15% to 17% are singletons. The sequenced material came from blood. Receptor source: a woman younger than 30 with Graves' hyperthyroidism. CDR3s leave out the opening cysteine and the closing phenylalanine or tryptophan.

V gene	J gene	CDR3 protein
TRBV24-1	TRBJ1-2	ATRDNGQANYGYT
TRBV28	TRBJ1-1	ASSPSSGTLARAF
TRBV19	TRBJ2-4	ASSIVAGTLAKNIQY
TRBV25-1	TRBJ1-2	ASSEGGTGNYGYT
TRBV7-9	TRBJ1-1	ASSFAGDSLNSEAF
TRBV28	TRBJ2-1	ASSNPLLRGGVYNEQF
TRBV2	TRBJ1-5	ASSGRWWQPQH
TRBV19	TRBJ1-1	ASSHETGPEITEAF
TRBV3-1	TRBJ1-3	ASSQRLVGSGNTIY
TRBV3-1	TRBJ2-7	ASSHVSYEQY
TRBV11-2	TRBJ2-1	ASSFSLAGEWEQF
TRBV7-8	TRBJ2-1	ASSLVQGSYNEQF
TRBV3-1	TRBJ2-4	ASSQGTSEY
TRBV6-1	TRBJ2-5	ASSYISQGRKKETQY
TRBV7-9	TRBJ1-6	ASSRLIGGGSPLH
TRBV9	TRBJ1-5	ASSVGVNSNQPQH
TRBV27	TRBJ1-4	ASSSWTVNEKLF
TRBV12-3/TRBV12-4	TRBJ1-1	ASSLNVGRNTEAF
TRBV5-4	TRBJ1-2	ASGRQGDYT
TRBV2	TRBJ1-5	ASSEGRGSNQPQH
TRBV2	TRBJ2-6	ASTVDRVSGANVLT
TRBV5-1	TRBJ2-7	ASSLGPQGALDYEQY
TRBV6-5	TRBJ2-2	ASSSPRGHGTGELF
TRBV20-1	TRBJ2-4	SASGGAGAKNIQY
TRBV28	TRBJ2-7	ASSFGGTEQY
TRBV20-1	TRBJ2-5	SARDRLAGGETQY
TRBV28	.	ATSTRSSLLLSYEQF
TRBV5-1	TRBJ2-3	ASSPLWTSGSTADTQY
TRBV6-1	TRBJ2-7	ASRSGGRDEQY
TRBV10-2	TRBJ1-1	ASMTGQNTEAF
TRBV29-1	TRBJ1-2	SVTPRGADGYT
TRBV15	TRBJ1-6	ATSRDSGGGVEVYNSPLH
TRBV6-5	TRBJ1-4	ASSYLGDELF
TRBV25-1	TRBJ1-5	ASSGNGRNQPQH
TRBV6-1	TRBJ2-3	ASKWPGGSTDTQY
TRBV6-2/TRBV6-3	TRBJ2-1	AIRGSYNEQF
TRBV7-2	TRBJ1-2	ASSLASAGGAFYGYT
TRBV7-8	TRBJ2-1	ASSLGPDSSYNEQF
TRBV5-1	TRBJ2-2	ASDDRGQGGELF
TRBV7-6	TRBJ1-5	ASSLGGTGSNQPQH